The 14 T cell receptor beta chains below all came from one sample that was sequenced in a study of PD-1 and CTLA-4 blockade in melanoma. Method: immunoSEQ multiplex PCR; TCRdb's copy keeps in-frame clones and lacks some. The sample contains 32,000 or so clones, 85% to 90% of which appear only once. Material: CD8+ T cells from peripheral blood, obtained before anti-PD-1 treatment. The receptors come from a human donor with melanoma.

V and J are TRBV3-1 (or the pseudogene TRBV3-2) and TRBJ2-2, with TRBD1 matching 9 bases. Germline-derived CDR1 and CDR2 are LGHDT and YNNKEL (reference sequence). This CDR3 contains 19 residues. The ends lost 6 bases at V and 0 bases at J; junction bases unmatched: 14. The CDR3 protein is CASRPTGTGTFANTGELFF. The CDR3 region has the DNA TGTGCCAGCAGACCCACCGGGACAGGGACGTTCGCGAACACCGGGGAGCTGTTTTTT.

This clone was seen a handful of times. The V call is TRBV2, the J call TRBJ1-3; D not certain. V was shortened by 5 bases and J by 4 bases, with 9 bases between the two germline ends. Germline values: CDR1 SNHLY, CDR2 FYNNEI. This CDR3 has 13 residues. DNA of the CDR3: TGTGCCAGCAGTAGGACGGCCGGAAACACCATATATTTT. Translation gives CASSRTAGNTIYF.

This clone was recorded once. The chain couples TRBV30 to TRBJ1-4, with 7 bases matching TRBD1. Per the germline V gene, CDR1 is GTSNPN and CDR2 is SVGIG (reference sequence). After removal of 4 bases from V and 4 bases from J, the junction contained 6 bases not matched to a gene. CDR3 length equals 14 residues. CDR3 protein: CAWTPGTVNEKLFF. CDR3 coding DNA: TGTGCCTGGACACCCGGGACAGTTAATGAAAAACTGTTTTTT.

This clone was recorded once. The chain employs TRBV6-6 and TRBJ2-7; 7 bases are shared with TRBD1. Germline V gives CDR1 MNHNY, CDR2 SVGAGI (reference sequence). The CDR3 is 13 amino acids. The V segment lost 2 bases and the J segment 5 bases; nucleotides outside the gene matches: 3. The chain's CDR3 is CASSYRGQDEQYF. Here the CDR3 DNA reads TGTGCCAGCAGTTACAGGGGGCAAGACGAGCAGTACTTC.

The J gene is TRBJ2-7, the V gene TRBV4-2, with TRBD1 matching over 9 bases. The CDR3 length is 14 residues. Germline loops: CDR1 LGHNA, CDR2 YNFKEQ. V lost 4 bases to trimming and J lost 4 bases; unmatched junction nucleotides: 5. CDR3 amino acids: CASSPGTGSYEQYF. The CDR3 nucleotides are TGTGCCAGCAGCCCCGGGACAGGGAGTTACGAGCAGTACTTC.

Written as DNA, the CDR3 is TGCGCCAGCAGCCAAGATCCCCCCAGCGGGAGTTCCTACGAGCAGTACTTC. Its translation: CASSQDPPSGSSYEQYF. The chain is built from TRBV4-1 and TRBJ2-7; 8 bases are shared with TRBD2. The V gene's germline CDR1 is MGHRA and CDR2 YSYEKL. CDR3 length: 17 residues. Unmatched junction bases numbered 8, after V lost 0 bases and J lost 1 base.

This chain links TRBV14 with TRBJ1-1, with D perhaps TRBD1 (5 bases). The CDR3 has 15 amino acids. The germline V gene has CDR1 SGHDN and CDR2 FVKESK. V dropped 4 bases and J dropped 0 bases, with 12 bases sitting between them. DNA for the CDR3: TGTGCCAGCAGCCTCAACGACAGAATGAACACTGAAGCTTTCTTT. Amino acid sequence: CASSLNDRMNTEAFF.

This chain joins TRBV29-1 and TRBJ1-2; D gene ambiguous. Germline V gives CDR1 SQVTM, CDR2 ANQGSEA. This CDR3 region has 11 residues. The V end lost 5 bases, the J end lost 0 bases, and 4 bases lay between the germline ends. This chain's CDR3 is CSVLANYGYTF. CDR3 coding DNA: TGCAGCGTTCTAGCTAACTATGGCTACACCTTC.

The chain links TRBV4-2 to TRBJ1-2; possible D gene TRBD1, 6 bases. CDR3 length: 17 amino acids. Trimming stripped 4 bases from V and 3 bases from J, with 21 bases between. Germline loops: CDR1 LGHNA, CDR2 YNFKEQ. CDR3 region: CASSRDLQGIAHYGYTF. DNA of the CDR3: TGTGCCAGCAGCCGGGACCTACAGGGTATTGCGCACTATGGCTACACCTTC.

V gene TRBV27 combines with J gene TRBJ2-5; 11 nucleotides match TRBD1. Trimming cost V 4 bases and J 1 base; bases outside gene matches: 2. The CDR3 is 15 amino acids. CDR1 is MNHEY and CDR2 is SMNVEV in the germline V gene (reference sequence). The CDR3 region is CASSSGQGAQETQYF. The CDR3 bases are TGTGCCAGCAGTTCCGGACAGGGGGCCCAAGAGACCCAGTACTTC.

This chain connects TRBV7-2 to TRBJ2-7; 10 positions agree with TRBD2. This CDR3 contains 17 residues. Germline-derived CDR1 and CDR2 are SGHTA and FQGNSA. J was trimmed by 4 bases and V by 0 bases; bases with no gene match: 9. CDR3 in DNA: TGTGCCAGCAGCTTAGCGTCTAGCGGGAGAGGTCAATACGAGCAGTACTTC. It is translated as CASSLASSGRGQYEQYF.

The V and J genes are TRBV11-2 and TRBJ2-1, with 14 bases that match TRBD2. The V and J ends lost 4 bases and 2 bases, in that order; junction bases with no gene match: 7. CDR3 size: 18 residues. From germline, CDR1 is SGHAT and CDR2 FQNNGV. CDR3 coding DNA: TGTGCCAGCAGCTCCGGGACTAGCGGGGGCCCTCCCTACAATGAGCAGTTCTTC. Translated: CASSSGTSGGPPYNEQFF.

The chain joins TRBV19 to TRBJ2-7; perhaps D is TRBD1 or TRBD2 (5 bases each). This CDR3 region has 15 residues. The germline V and J ends were trimmed by 4 bases and 1 base, with 14 bases remaining between them. Germline values: CDR1 LNHDA, CDR2 SQIVND (reference sequence). CDR3 region: CASSTHRGPSYEQYF. The CDR3 DNA sequence: TGTGCCAGTAGTACCCATCGGGGACCTTCCTACGAGCAGTACTTC.

The chain links TRBV11-2 to TRBJ2-7; the match to TRBD2 covers 13 bases. J gave up 0 bases and V 5 bases, and 7 bases lay outside the gene matches. The CDR3 is 17 residues long. Germline V lookup: CDR1 SGHAT, CDR2 FQNNGV. CDR3 bases: TGTGCCAGCAGCCCCGGGACTAGCGGGGTTTACTCCTACGAGCAGTACTTC. This encodes CASSPGTSGVYSYEQYF.